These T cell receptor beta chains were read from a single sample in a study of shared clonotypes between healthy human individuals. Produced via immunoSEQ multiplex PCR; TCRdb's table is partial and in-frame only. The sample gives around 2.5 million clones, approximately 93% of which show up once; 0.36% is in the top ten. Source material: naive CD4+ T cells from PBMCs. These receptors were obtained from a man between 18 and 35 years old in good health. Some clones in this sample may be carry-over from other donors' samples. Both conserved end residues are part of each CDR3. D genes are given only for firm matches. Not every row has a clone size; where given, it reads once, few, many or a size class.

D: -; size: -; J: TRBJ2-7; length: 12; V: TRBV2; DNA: TGTGCCAGCAGGCCTGGAGGGTACGAGCAGTACTTC; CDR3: CASRPGGYEQYF
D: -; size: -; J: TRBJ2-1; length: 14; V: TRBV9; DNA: TGTGCCAGCAGCGTTGGTGTCACCAACAATGAGCAGTTCTTC; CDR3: CASSVGVTNNEQFF
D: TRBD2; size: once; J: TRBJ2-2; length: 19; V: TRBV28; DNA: TGTGCCAGCAGTGTACCGGGACTAGCGGGAGGGGCGAACACCGGGGAGCTGTTTTTT; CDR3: CASSVPGLAGGANTGELFF
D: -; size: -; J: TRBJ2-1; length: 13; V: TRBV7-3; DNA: TGTGCCAGCAGCTTAACTCCCCTTGATGAGCAGTTCTTC; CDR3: CASSLTPLDEQFF
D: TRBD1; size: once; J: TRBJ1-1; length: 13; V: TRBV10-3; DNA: TGTGCCGTCGGACAGGGGGTGAGGACTGAAGCTTTCTTT; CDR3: CAVGQGVRTEAFF
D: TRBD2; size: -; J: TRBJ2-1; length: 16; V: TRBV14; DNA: TGTGCCAGCAGCCAAGAACAGGGACTAGCCTACAATGAGCAGTTCTTC; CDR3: CASSQEQGLAYNEQFF
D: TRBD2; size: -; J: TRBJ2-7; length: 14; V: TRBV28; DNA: TGTGCCAGCAGGGGACTAGCAGGGGCCTACGAGCAGTACTTC; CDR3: CASRGLAGAYEQYF
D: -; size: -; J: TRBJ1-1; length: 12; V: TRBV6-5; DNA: TGTGCCAGCAGTGAACGGGGGGCTGAAGCTTTCTTT; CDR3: CASSERGAEAFF
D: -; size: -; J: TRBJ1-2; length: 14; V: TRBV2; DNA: TGTGCCAGCCGGTCCGACAGGTCTAACTATGGCTACACCTTC; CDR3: CASRSDRSNYGYTF
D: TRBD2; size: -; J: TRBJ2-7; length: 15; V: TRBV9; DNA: TGTGCCAGCAGCTCATTGGCTAGCGGGGCTTCGGGGCAGTACTTC; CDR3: CASSSLASGASGQYF
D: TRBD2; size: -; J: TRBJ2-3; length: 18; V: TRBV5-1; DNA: TGCGCCAGCAGCTTAGGTGGACTAGCGGGAGGGACACCTGATACGCAGTATTTT; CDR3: CASSLGGLAGGTPDTQYF
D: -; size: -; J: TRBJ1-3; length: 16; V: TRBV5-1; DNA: TGCGCCAGCAGCTTGGCTGGAGGGACCTCTGGAAACACCATATATTTT; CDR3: CASSLAGGTSGNTIYF
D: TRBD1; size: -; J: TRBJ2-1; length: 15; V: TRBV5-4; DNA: TGTGCCAGCATCAGTACAGGGGGTAGGGAGGATGAGCAGTTCTTC; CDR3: CASISTGGREDEQFF
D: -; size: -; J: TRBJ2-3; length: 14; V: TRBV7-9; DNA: TGTGCCAGCAGCCGGACAGACAGCACAGATACGCAGTATTTT; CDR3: CASSRTDSTDTQYF
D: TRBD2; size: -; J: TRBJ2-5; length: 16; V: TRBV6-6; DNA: TGTGCCAGCAGTTTCCCTGGGACTAGCGGGGCGGGGACCCAGTACTTC; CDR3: CASSFPGTSGAGTQYF
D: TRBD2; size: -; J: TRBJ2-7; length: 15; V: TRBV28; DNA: TGTGCCAGCACCGGAGCGGGGGGCTCATCCTACGAGCAGTACTTC; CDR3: CASTGAGGSSYEQYF
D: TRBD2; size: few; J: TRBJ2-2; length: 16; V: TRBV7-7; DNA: TGTGCCAGCAGTCTCCAGGCGGGAGCGAACACCGGGGAGCTGTTTTTT; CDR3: CASSLQAGANTGELFF
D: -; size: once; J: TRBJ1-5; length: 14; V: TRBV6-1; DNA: TGTGCCAGCACGGGAGGGTTTAGCAATCAGCCCCAGCATTTT; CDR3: CASTGGFSNQPQHF
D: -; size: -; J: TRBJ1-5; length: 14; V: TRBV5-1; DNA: TGCGCCAGCAGCTTGTCGGGGGGAAGCCAGCCCCAGCATTTT; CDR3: CASSLSGGSQPQHF
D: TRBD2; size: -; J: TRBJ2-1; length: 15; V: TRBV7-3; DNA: TGTGCCAGCAGCTCGGGACTAGCGGGAGCATCCGAGCAGTTCTTC; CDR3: CASSSGLAGASEQFF
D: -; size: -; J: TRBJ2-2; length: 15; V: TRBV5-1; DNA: TGCGCCAGCAGCTTGGACTATTACCGTGGCGGGGAGCTGTTTTTT; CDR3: CASSLDYYRGGELFF
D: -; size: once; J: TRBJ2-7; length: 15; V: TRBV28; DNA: TGTGCCAGCAGTTTATTAGTGGCGGGCAACTACGAGCAGTACTTC; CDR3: CASSLLVAGNYEQYF
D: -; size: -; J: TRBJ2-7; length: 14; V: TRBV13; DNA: TGTGCCAGCAGCTTGGCCGCGGGGATGGGCGAGCAGTACTTC; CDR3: CASSLAAGMGEQYF
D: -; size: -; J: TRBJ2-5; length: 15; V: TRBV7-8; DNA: TGTGCCAGCAGCTTTGGCCGGACAGCTCAAGAGACCCAGTACTTC; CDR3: CASSFGRTAQETQYF
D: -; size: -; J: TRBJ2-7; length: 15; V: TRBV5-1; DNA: TGCGCCAGCAGTCATGCACCCACGAGCTCCTACGAGCAGTACTTC; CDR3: CASSHAPTSSYEQYF
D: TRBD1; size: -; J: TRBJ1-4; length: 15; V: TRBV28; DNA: TGTGCCAGCAGGACAGGGACCGGGAGGCTTGAAAAACTGTTTTTT; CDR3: CASRTGTGRLEKLFF
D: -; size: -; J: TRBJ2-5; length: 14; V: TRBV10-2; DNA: TGCGCCAGCCGCGGTCGGAGGGTAGGAGAGACCCAGTACTTC; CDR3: CASRGRRVGETQYF
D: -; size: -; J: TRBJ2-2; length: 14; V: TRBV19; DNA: TGTGCCAGTTCTACTACTTGGGGCCCCGGGGAGCTGTTTTTT; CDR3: CASSTTWGPGELFF
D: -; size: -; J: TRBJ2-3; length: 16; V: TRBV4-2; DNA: TGTGCCAGCAGCCGACTTAGCGGCACTAGCACAGATACGCAGTATTTT; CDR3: CASSRLSGTSTDTQYF
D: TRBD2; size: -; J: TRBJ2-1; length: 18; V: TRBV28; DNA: TGTGCCAGCAGGGGGACTAGCGGGAGCTTTGTCGTCGGTGATGAGCAGTTCTTC; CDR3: CASRGTSGSFVVGDEQFF
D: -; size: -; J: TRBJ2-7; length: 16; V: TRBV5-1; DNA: TGCGCCAGCAGCTCGGGAGGGACAGGGACAGCCTACGAGCAGTACTTC; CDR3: CASSSGGTGTAYEQYF
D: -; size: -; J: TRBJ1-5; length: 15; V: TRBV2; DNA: TGTGCCAGCAGGGCAAGGACGGTTAGCAATCAGCCCCAGCATTTT; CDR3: CASRARTVSNQPQHF
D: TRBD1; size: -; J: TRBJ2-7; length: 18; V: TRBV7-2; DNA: TGTGCCAGCAGCTTGCCCGGACAGGGCGCACATAATCCCTACGAGCAGTACTTC; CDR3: CASSLPGQGAHNPYEQYF
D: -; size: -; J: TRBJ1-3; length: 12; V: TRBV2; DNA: TGTGCCAGCAAAAACTGGGAGACGACCATATATTTT; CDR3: CASKNWETTIYF
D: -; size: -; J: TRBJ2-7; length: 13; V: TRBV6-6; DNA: TGTGCCAGCAGTTACTCGAGATTGGACGAGCAGTACTTC; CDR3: CASSYSRLDEQYF
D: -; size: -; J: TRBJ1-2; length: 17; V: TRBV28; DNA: TGTGCCAGCAGTTTAGTTGAGGGGCCGGGACAAGACTATGGCTACACCTTC; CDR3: CASSLVEGPGQDYGYTF
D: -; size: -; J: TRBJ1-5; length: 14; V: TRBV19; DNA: TGTGCCAGCCAAAGCCCGGCGGATCGGGAGCCCCAGCATTTT; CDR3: CASQSPADREPQHF
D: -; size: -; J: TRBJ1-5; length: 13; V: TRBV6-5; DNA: TGTGCCAGCACCTTAAGGTTACTACAGCCCCAGCATTTT; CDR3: CASTLRLLQPQHF
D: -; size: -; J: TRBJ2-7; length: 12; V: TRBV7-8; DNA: TGTGCCAGCAGCCCCCCCGGCTACGAGCAGTACTTC; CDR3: CASSPPGYEQYF
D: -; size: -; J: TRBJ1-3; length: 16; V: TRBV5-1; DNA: TGCGCCAGCAGCTTGGCGGGGGGCTCGATTGGAAACACCATATATTTT; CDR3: CASSLAGGSIGNTIYF
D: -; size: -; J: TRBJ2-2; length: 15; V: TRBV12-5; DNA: TGTGCTAGTGGTTCCGTCGACAAGAACACCGGGGAGCTGTTTTTT; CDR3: CASGSVDKNTGELFF
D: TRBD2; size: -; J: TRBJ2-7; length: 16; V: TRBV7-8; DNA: TGTGCCAGCAGCTTAGAGGGACTAGCGGGACGGAGGGAGCAGTACTTC; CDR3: CASSLEGLAGRREQYF
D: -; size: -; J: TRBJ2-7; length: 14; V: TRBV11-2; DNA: TGTGCCAGCAGCTTAGTGGTGGGGGGCTACGAGCAGTACTTC; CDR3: CASSLVVGGYEQYF
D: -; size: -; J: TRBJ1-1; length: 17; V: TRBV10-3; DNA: TGTGCCATCAGTGAGTCCATTGCGGGACTATCGAACACTGAAGCTTTCTTT; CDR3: CAISESIAGLSNTEAFF
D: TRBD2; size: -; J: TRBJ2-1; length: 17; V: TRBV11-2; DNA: TGTGCCAGCAGCCCCTTCGCGGGAGGCTTCTCCTACAATGAGCAGTTCTTC; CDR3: CASSPFAGGFSYNEQFF
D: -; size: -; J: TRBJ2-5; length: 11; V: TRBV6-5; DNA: TGTGCCAGCAGCAACCAAGAGACCCAGTACTTC; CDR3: CASSNQETQYF
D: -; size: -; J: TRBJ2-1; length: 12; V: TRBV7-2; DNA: TGTGCCAGCAGCTTTAGAGTCGATGAGCAGTTCTTC; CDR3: CASSFRVDEQFF
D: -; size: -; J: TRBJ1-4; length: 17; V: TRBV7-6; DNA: TGTGCCAGCAGCCGTAGGAAGCCCTCCGCAACTAATGAAAAACTGTTTTTT; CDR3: CASSRRKPSATNEKLFF
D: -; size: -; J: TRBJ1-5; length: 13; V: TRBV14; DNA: TGTGCCAGCAGCCAAGGATTGGTTCAGCCCCAGCATTTT; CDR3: CASSQGLVQPQHF
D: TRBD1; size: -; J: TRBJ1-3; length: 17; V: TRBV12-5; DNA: TGTGCTAGTGGCCCCAGGGACAGCCCCAGGACTGGAAACACCATATATTTT; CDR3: CASGPRDSPRTGNTIYF
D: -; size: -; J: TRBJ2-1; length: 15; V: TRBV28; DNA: TGTGCCAGCAGTTTAGGTCAGGGATATAACAATGAGCAGTTCTTC; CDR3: CASSLGQGYNNEQFF
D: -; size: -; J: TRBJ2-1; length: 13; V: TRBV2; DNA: TGTGCCAGCAGCGGGACTTCCTACAATGAGCAGTTCTTC; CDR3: CASSGTSYNEQFF
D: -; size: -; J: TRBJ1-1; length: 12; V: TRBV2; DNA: TGTGCCAGCAGGGTGGAAAACACTGAAGCTTTCTTT; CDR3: CASRVENTEAFF